Following are 31 T cell receptor beta chains from one sample sequenced in a study of CD8+CD57+ T cells in acquired aplastic anemia. CD8+CD57+ cell expansion had been shown by flow cytometry in patients chosen for sequencing. The use of genomic DNA as template underpinned the TCR beta VDJ and CDR3 profiling. In TCRdb, the reads were re-called with MiXCR into one record per CDR3 protein. The data hold around 170,000 distinct CDR3 sequences, with 48% observed a single time. The material sequenced was sorted CD4+, CD8+, or CD8+CD57+ T cells (not recorded which) from PBMCs. The source is a human donor with aplastic anemia.

V gene TRBV28 combines with J gene TRBJ2-7, with D perhaps TRBD1 or TRBD2 (6 bases each). Per the germline V gene, CDR1 is MDHEN and CDR2 is SYDVKM. V lost 6 bases and J lost 5, with 17 bases in between. This CDR3 contains 14 residues. In DNA, the CDR3 is TGTGCCAGCAGCCGGGGGCAGGGGATCCACGAGCAGTACTTC. Amino acids: CASSRGQGIHEQYF.

This clonotype has just a few counts. V usage is TRBV15 and J usage is TRBJ1-4, with D hard to call. Trimming shortened V by 4 bases and J by 8 bases, and 8 bases separated the two germline ends. Germline loops: CDR1 LNHNV, CDR2 YYDKDF (reference sequence). This CDR3 is built from 12 residues. The CDR3 coding sequence is TGTGCCACCAGCATTAATAGGGAAAAACTGTTTTTT. Protein product: CATSINREKLFF.

Details on this clonotype: The germline gene is not matched at one end of the junction; a read error may be the cause. The rearrangement links TRBV10-3 to TRBJ1-2; D gene uncertain. The CDR3 totals 15 residues. Germline values: CDR1 ENHRY, CDR2 SYGVKD. The CDR3 bases are TGTGCCATCAGTGTTGGGCAGCTGCTTAACCATGGCTACACCTTC. Translated, it gives CAISVGQLLNHGYTF.

About this clonotype: Its ends do not fully match the called genes, so a read error is possible. This chain connects TRBV29-1 to TRBJ2-2; tentatively, D is TRBD1 or TRBD2 (5 bases each). The CDR3 length is 11 residues. Per the germline V gene, CDR1 is SQVTM and CDR2 is ANQGSEA. Here the CDR3 reads CSVKNTGDLFF. CDR3 nucleotides: TGCAGCGTGAAGAACACCGGGGACCTGTTTTTT.

This clonotype was observed a handful of times. The rearrangement joins TRBV7-8 to TRBJ2-7; 8 bases fit TRBD2. Germline assignment: CDR1 SGHVS and CDR2 FQNEAQ. CDR3 length: 17 residues. V was clipped by 0 bases and J by 6 bases; unmatched bases: 13. This CDR3 is CASSLATVSGSYGEQYF. CDR3 in DNA: TGTGCCAGCAGCTTAGCAACCGTAAGCGGGAGCTATGGCGAGCAGTACTTC. Using reference TRBV7-8 and TRBJ2-7 for the parts outside the CDR3, the full variable domain is GAGVSQSPRYKVAKRGQDVALRCDPISGHVSLFWYQQALGQGPEFLTYFQNEAQLDKSGLPSDRFFAERPEGSVSTLKIQRTQQEDSAVYLCASSLATVSGSYGEQYFGPGTRLTVT.

The table lists this clonotype with a count of one. J is TRBJ1-1 and V is TRBV25-1; D is ambiguous. The germline V gene has CDR1 MGHDK and CDR2 SYGVNS. There are 13 residues in the CDR3. V lost 6 bases and J 6 bases, leaving 14 bases between the germline ends. The CDR3 nucleotides are TGTGCCAGCAGCCAACGGCGAAACGCTGAAGCTTTCTTT. This codes for CASSQRRNAEAFF.

This clonotype showed up just a few times. The V gene is TRBV7-2, the J gene TRBJ2-7; D is unresolved. CDR1 is SGHTA and CDR2 is FQGNSA in the germline V gene. CDR3 length: 15 amino acids. Trimming shortened V by 7 bases and J by 5 bases, and 21 bases separated the two germline ends. As DNA, the CDR3 is TGTGCCAGCACTTCTGTGGACGGACGGCGCAACGAGCAGTACTTC. Its translation: CASTSVDGRRNEQYF.

The rearrangement uses TRBV14 and TRBJ2-1; D is ambiguous. Germline assignment: CDR1 SGHDN and CDR2 FVKESK. The CDR3 spans 13 residues. CDR3 protein: CASQDSSYNEQFF. For the CDR3, the DNA is TGTGCTAGCCAAGATAGCTCCTACAATGAGCAGTTCTTC. Full variable domain (missing parts from reference TRBV14 and TRBJ2-1): EAGVTQFPSHSVIEKGQTVTLRCDPISGHDNLYWYRRVMGKEIKFLLHFVKESKQDESGMPNNRFLAERTGGTYSTLKVQPAELEDSGVYFCASQDSSYNEQFFGPGTRLTVL.

The chain is built from TRBV4-2 and TRBJ2-3, with a tentative D call TRBD2 (5 bases). The CDR3 extends over 16 amino acids. Between the trimmed V and J ends, which lost 4 bases and 5 bases, there was a span of 19 bases. From germline, CDR1 is LGHNA and CDR2 YNFKEQ. The chain's CDR3 is CASSPPQASTRDTQYF. The CDR3 DNA follows: TGTGCCAGCAGCCCGCCTCAAGCTAGCACACGAGATACGCAGTATTTT.

V and J are TRBV25-1 and TRBJ2-1; 11 bases are shared with TRBD2. This CDR3 is 16 amino acids long. Trimming took 4 bases from V and 0 from J; bases not matched to a gene: 2. Germline CDR1 and CDR2: MGHDK and SYGVNS. CDR3 DNA: TGTGCCAGCAGTGCGGGACTAGCGGTCTCCTACAATGAGCAGTTCTTC. Its translation: CASSAGLAVSYNEQFF.

The V and J genes are TRBV20-1 and TRBJ2-3; TRBD2 agrees at 11 bases. The CDR3 consists of 15 residues. V lost 5 bases, J lost 1 base, and 5 bases stayed unmatched. Germline values: CDR1 DFQATT, CDR2 SNEGSKA (reference sequence). The CDR3 sequence: CSALAGGPGTDTQYF. Written as DNA, the CDR3 is TGCAGTGCTTTAGCGGGGGGGCCTGGCACAGATACGCAGTATTTT.

This chain joins TRBV7-3 and TRBJ1-6; perhaps TRBD1 as D (5 bases). Trimming removed 5 bases from V and 7 bases from J, with 15 bases in between. This CDR3 region has 15 residues. Germline assignment: CDR1 SGHTA and CDR2 FQGTGA. CDR3 sequence: CASSLQATGNSPLHF. CDR3 coding DNA: TGTGCCAGCAGCCTACAGGCTACGGGAAATTCACCCCTCCACTTT.

The chain recombines TRBV25-1 with TRBJ2-1, with 9 nucleotides matching TRBD2. This CDR3 is built from 13 residues. Germline CDR1 MGHDK, CDR2 SYGVNS. With 2 bases clipped from V and 7 bases from J, the junction kept 0 bases outside the gene matches. CDR3 in DNA: TGTGCCAGCAGTGAAGCGGGAGGGAATGAGCAGTTCTTC. It yields the protein CASSEAGGNEQFF.

There are a few counts of this clonotype. This chain joins TRBV2 and TRBJ2-3; D is uncertain. Trimming shortened V by 8 bases and J by 5 bases, and 11 bases separated the two germline ends. Germline loops: CDR1 SNHLY, CDR2 FYNNEI. The CDR3 has 12 residues. In DNA, the CDR3 is TGTGCCAGCGGCCCCACGGGAGATACGCAGTATTTT. It specifies CASGPTGDTQYF.

This clonotype was counted a single time. The chain employs TRBV7-9 and TRBJ2-7; 8 positions match TRBD1. Germline values: CDR1 SEHNR, CDR2 FQNEAQ (reference sequence). The CDR3 sequence is 14 residues long. V dropped 4 bases and J dropped 3; count of bases not matched to a gene: 5. As DNA, the CDR3 is TGTGCCAGCAGCTCTGCAGGGGGCTTCTACGAGCAGTACTTC. It specifies CASSSAGGFYEQYF.

The chain is built from TRBV24-1 and TRBJ2-7, with TRBD1 matching 10 bases. CDR1 and CDR2 (germline): KGHDR, SFDVKD. V gave up 3 bases and J gave up 5 bases; unmatched junction bases: 6. CDR3 length equals 15 residues. CDR3 sequence (DNA): TGTGCCACCAGTGATGTCGGGACAGGGGACAACGAGCAGTACTTC. It is translated as CATSDVGTGDNEQYF.

The rearrangement joins TRBV2 to TRBJ2-2; no clear D. The CDR3 covers 16 residues. Looked up from germline, CDR1 is SNHLY and CDR2 is FYNNEI. Deletions cut 2 bases from V and 1 base from J, with 11 bases between. CDR3 amino acids: CASSETQLLNTGELFF. The CDR3 DNA reads as TGTGCCAGCAGTGAAACCCAACTACTGAACACCGGGGAGCTGTTTTTT.

Ten or more counts support this clonotype. V usage is TRBV20-1 and J usage is TRBJ2-2, with a weak D call TRBD2 (5 bases). Germline lookup yields CDR1 DFQATT and CDR2 SNEGSKA (reference sequence). The CDR3 has 17 residues. V lost 3 bases to trimming and J lost 2 bases, with 19 bases between them. The CDR3 reads CSARPLGRGGNTGELFF. The CDR3 bases are TGCAGTGCTAGGCCCCTGGGTCGAGGAGGTAACACCGGGGAGCTGTTTTTT.

This clonotype has only a few counts. A much bigger clone sits one base away, suggesting this may be a read error. The chain joins TRBV20-1 to TRBJ1-5; D gene unclear. The CDR3 spans 13 residues. CDR1 is DFQATT and CDR2 is SNEGSKA in the germline V gene (reference sequence). Trimming pared 5 bases from V and 1 base from J, leaving 9 bases between. The CDR3 bases are TGCAGTGCTTTAAGGGCGAGCAATCAGCCCCAGCATTTT. It yields the protein CSALRASNQPQHF.

The chain has TRBV11-2 and TRBJ2-1; 9 nucleotides agree with TRBD2. V lost 0 bases and J lost 3; bases outside the gene matches: 9. The CDR3 totals 18 residues. CDR1 is SGHAT, CDR2 FQNNGV, per germline. CDR3 residues: CASSLDGGAGGNYNEQFF. DNA of the CDR3: TGTGCCAGCAGCTTAGATGGGGGGGCGGGAGGGAACTACAATGAGCAGTTCTTC.

At least ten counts were recorded for this clonotype. The chain uses TRBV3-1 and TRBJ1-5; D remains ambiguous. Trimming took off 4 bases at V and 1 base at J, with 8 bases between the two ends. Germline V gene sequence: CDR1 LGHDT, CDR2 YNNKEL (reference sequence). CDR3 length: 14 amino acids. CDR3 nucleotides: TGTGCCAGCAGCCGCAAGGGAAGCAATCAGCCCCAGCATTTT. Its protein product is CASSRKGSNQPQHF.

This clonotype is a singleton in its sample. The rearrangement joins TRBV14 to TRBJ2-1; D is uncertain. Germline V gene sequence: CDR1 SGHDN, CDR2 FVKESK. Trimming left V 0 bases short and J 8 bases short, with 8 bases between. This CDR3 contains 13 residues. The CDR3 protein is CASSQDRLHEQFF. CDR3 in DNA: TGTGCCAGCAGCCAAGATCGTTTACATGAGCAGTTCTTC.

The sample holds many counts of this clonotype. The chain employs TRBV19 and TRBJ2-1; maybe TRBD1 (5 bases). Trimming pared 5 bases from V and 7 bases from J, leaving 12 bases between. Germline lookup yields CDR1 LNHDA and CDR2 SQIVND (reference sequence). The CDR3 sequence is 13 residues long. The CDR3 region is CASSSRTPNEQFF. The CDR3 DNA follows: TGTGCCAGTAGTTCCCGGACACCGAATGAGCAGTTCTTC.

In this sample, this clonotype turned up many times. The chain joins TRBV29-1 to TRBJ2-7; D remains unclear. The CDR3 loop spans 10 amino acids. Germline V gene data show CDR1 as SQVTM and CDR2 as ANQGSEA. Trimming removed 5 bases at V and 3 bases at J, with 5 bases between. The CDR3 sequence is CSVRDYEQYF. CDR3 bases: TGCAGCGTTAGGGACTACGAGCAGTACTTC.

This clonotype was seen ten or more times. J is TRBJ1-3 and V is TRBV7-9; D is ambiguous. The V end was cut by 3 bases, the J end by 5 bases, with 5 bases between. The CDR3 length is 12 residues. The germline V gene encodes CDR1 SEHNR and CDR2 FQNEAQ (reference sequence). CDR3 loop: CASSLSRNTIYF. The CDR3 region has the DNA TGTGCCAGCAGCTTGAGCCGAAACACCATATATTTT.

The table lists this clonotype with a count of one. The CDR3 here is CASSESQGIANQPQHF. For the CDR3, the DNA is TGCGCCAGCAGTGAGAGTCAGGGGATCGCAAATCAGCCCCAGCATTTT. V gene TRBV10-2 combines with J gene TRBJ1-5; perhaps TRBD1 as D (6 bases). Germline V CDR1 and CDR2: WSHSY, SAAADI. V shed 2 bases and J shed 4 bases, with 15 bases lying between them. This CDR3 has 16 amino acids.

The V and J genes are TRBV11-2 and TRBJ1-2; D uncertain. V dropped 1 base and J dropped 6 bases, with 9 bases sitting between them. Germline V gene sequence: CDR1 SGHAT, CDR2 FQNNGV. The CDR3 runs to 13 residues. The CDR3 sequence is CASSLVVADGYTF. CDR3 DNA sequence: TGTGCCAGCAGCTTAGTGGTTGCGGATGGCTACACCTTC.

The chain couples TRBV15 to TRBJ1-2; D remains unclear. The CDR3 length is 12 residues. Trimming shortened V by 1 base and J by 6 bases, and 6 bases separated the two germline ends. Per the germline V gene, CDR1 is LNHNV and CDR2 is YYDKDF (reference sequence). The CDR3 bases are TGTGCCACCAGCAGAGGGCAGGATGGCTACACCTTC. Protein: CATSRGQDGYTF.

This chain links TRBV15 with TRBJ1-1; D unclear. The CDR3 spans 12 residues. Deletions cut 3 bases from V and 3 bases from J, with 5 bases between. From germline, CDR1 is LNHNV and CDR2 YYDKDF (reference sequence). The CDR3 DNA is TGTGCCACCAGCAGCTCGGACACTGAAGCTTTCTTT. This encodes CATSSSDTEAFF.

The chain joins TRBV29-1 to TRBJ2-7; 9 bases fit TRBD1. CDR3 length: 13 residues. The V and J ends lost 5 bases and 5 bases, in that order; junction bases with no gene match: 7. Germline V gives CDR1 SQVTM, CDR2 ANQGSEA. Here the CDR3 DNA reads TGCAGCGTTAAGGGACAGGGAATCCACGAGCAGTACTTC. Translation gives CSVKGQGIHEQYF.

The table lists this clonotype with many counts. The rearrangement links TRBV24-1 to TRBJ2-5; D unclear. Trimming took 2 bases from V and 4 from J, leaving 13 bases between them. This CDR3 is 15 amino acids long. Germline assignment: CDR1 KGHDR and CDR2 SFDVKD. The CDR3 DNA is TGTGCCACCAGTGATTCATCGACGGCTCCAGAGACCCAGTACTTC. Translated, it gives CATSDSSTAPETQYF.